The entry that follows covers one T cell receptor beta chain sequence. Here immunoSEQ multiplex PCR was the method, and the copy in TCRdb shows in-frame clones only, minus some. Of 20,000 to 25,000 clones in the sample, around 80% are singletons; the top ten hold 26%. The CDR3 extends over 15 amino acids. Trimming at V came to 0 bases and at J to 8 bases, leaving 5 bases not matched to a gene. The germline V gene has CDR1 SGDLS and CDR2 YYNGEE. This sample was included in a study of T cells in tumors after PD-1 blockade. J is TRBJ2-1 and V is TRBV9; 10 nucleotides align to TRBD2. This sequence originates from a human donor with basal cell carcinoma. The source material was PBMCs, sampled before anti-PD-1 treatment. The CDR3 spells CASSVGAGGLDEQFF. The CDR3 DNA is TGTGCCAGCAGCGTAGGAGCGGGGGGGCTCGATGAGCAGTTCTTC. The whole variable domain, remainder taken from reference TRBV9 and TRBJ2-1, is DSGVTQTPKHLITATGQRVTLRCSPRSGDLSVYWYQQSLDQGLQFLIQYYNGEERAKGNILERFSAQQFPDLHSELNLSSLELGDSALYFCASSVGAGGLDEQFFGPGTRLTVL.